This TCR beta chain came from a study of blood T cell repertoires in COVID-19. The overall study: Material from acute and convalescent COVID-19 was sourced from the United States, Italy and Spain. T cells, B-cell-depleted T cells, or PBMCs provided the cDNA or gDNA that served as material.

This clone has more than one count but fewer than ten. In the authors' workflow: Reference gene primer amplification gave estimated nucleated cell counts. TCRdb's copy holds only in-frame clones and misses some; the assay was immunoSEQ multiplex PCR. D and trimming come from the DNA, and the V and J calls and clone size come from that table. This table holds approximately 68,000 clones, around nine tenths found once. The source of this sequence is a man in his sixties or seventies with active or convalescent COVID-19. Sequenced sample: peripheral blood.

The CDR3 DNA reads TGTGCCTGGAGTGTACATACAGGGGCTTCACCCCTCCACTTT. This encodes CAWSVHTGASPLHF. The genes are TRBV30 and TRBJ1-6; 7 bases agree with TRBD1. The CDR3 has 14 amino acids. V gave up 0 bases and J gave up 9 bases; unmatched junction bases: 5. In germline, CDR1 is GTSNPN, CDR2 SVGIG (reference sequence).